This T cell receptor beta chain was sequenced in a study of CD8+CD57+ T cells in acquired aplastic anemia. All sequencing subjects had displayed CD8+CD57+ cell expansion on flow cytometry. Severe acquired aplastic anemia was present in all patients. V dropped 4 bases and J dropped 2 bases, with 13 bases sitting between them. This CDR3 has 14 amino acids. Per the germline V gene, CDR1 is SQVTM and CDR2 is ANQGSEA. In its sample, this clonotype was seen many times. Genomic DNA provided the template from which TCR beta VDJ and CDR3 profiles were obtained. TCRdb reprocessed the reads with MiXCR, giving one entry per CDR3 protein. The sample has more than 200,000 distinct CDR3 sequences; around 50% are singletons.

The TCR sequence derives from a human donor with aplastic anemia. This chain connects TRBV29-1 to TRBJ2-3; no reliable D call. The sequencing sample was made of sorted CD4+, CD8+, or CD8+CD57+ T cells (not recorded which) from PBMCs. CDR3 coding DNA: TGCAGCGTTGGGACCACCGAGCCCACAGATACGCAGTATTTT. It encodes CSVGTTEPTDTQYF.